This entry is about one T cell receptor (beta chain). Antigen unknown. cDNA synthesis used the whole RNA isolate, giving expressed TCRB sequences. The repertoire was sequenced with immunoSEQ multiplex PCR; TCRdb's copy has only in-frame clones and lacks some. The data contain 630,000 or so clones, over 12% of them seen just once; the ten biggest clones take up roughly 0.04%. Stem cell-like memory, regulatory, central memory and naive CD4+ cells were sorted via CD45RO/CCR7/CD25/CD127/CD95/CD27. The sample comes from a study of beta chain features in type 1 diabetes. There are 13 residues in the CDR3. Germline CDR1 and CDR2: SQVTM and ANQGSEA. After removal of 8 bases from V and 3 bases from J, the junction contained 8 bases not matched to a gene. Study-wide results and caveats: Within the patient group, naive, central memory and Treg TCRB repertoires appeared more similar to each other than within healthy donors. Type 1 diabetes patients showed fewer insertions and more deletions at VDJ junctions. Across all four CD4+ subsets, people with type 1 diabetes showed modestly shorter TCRB CDR3s.

The chain combines TRBV29-1 with TRBJ2-5; the match to TRBD1 covers 8 bases. Sequenced sample: naive CD4+ T cells from blood. The sequence was obtained from a young man with type 1 diabetes. The DNA for the CDR3 is TGCAGCCTGCTCGACAGGGGAGAAGAGACCCAGTACTTC. Its protein is CSLLDRGEETQYF. Combining the CDR3 with reference TRBV29-1 and TRBJ2-5 gives the whole variable domain SAVISQKPSRDICQRGTSLTIQCQVDSQVTMMFWYRQQPGQSLTLIATANQGSEATYESGFVIDKFPISRPNLTFSTLTVSNMSPEDSSIYLCSLLDRGEETQYFGPGTRLLVL.